These T cell receptor beta chains were read from a single sample in a study of T cells in Graves' hyperthyroidism and ophthalmopathy. TCRdb re-called the multiplex PCR reads through MiXCR, storing one row per CDR3 protein. Of more than 300,000 distinct CDR3 sequences listed, roughly 15% are singletons. Sequencing was performed on blood. The receptors were sampled from a woman aged 30 to 39 with Graves' hyperthyroidism that later progressed to Graves' ophthalmopathy. CDR3s include the opening cysteine and the closing phenylalanine or tryptophan. The D gene is left open where the match is weak. Where a row states a size, it is once, few, many or the class of an expanded clone; other rows omit it.

>TRBJ2-2|.|once|TRBV10-3
TGTGCCACCAGGGCACAGAACACCGGGGAGCTGTTTTTT
CATRAQNTGELFF
>TRBJ1-1|.|.|TRBV12-3/TRBV12-4
TGTGCCAGCAGTTTACGCGGAGGAATAGGCACTGAAGCTTTCTTT
CASSLRGGIGTEAFF
>TRBJ2-2|.|few|TRBV29-1
TGCAGCGTTTTTTCAGGTAGACTAGGAAACACCGGGGAGCTGTTTTTT
CSVFSGRLGNTGELFF
>TRBJ2-7|.|few|TRBV28
TGTGCCAGCAGTTTTTACCCCGTCCGGGACACGGCCTACGAGCAGTACTTC
CASSFYPVRDTAYEQYF
>TRBJ2-1|TRBD2|many|TRBV18
TGTGCCAGCTCACCTCAAGCGGGAGAGATGAATGAGCAGTTCTTC
CASSPQAGEMNEQFF
>TRBJ2-1|.|.|TRBV10-3
TGTGCCATCAGTGAGTCTCTGGGATACGCCTACAATGAGCAGTTCTTC
CAISESLGYAYNEQFF
>TRBJ1-1|TRBD1|many|TRBV28
TGTGCCAGCAGTTTCGCAGGGGGCGAAGCCCCTGTCCCCGAAGCTTTCTTT
CASSFAGGEAPVPEAFF
>TRBJ1-2|.|many|TRBV11-1
TGTGCCAGCAGCTTAGGGGGGCACTATGGCTACACCTTC
CASSLGGHYGYTF
>TRBJ2-1|.|many|TRBV7-8
TGTGCCAGCAGCTTCGGCAGGGTGGCCAATGAGCAGTTCTTC
CASSFGRVANEQFF
>TRBJ1-1|.|many|TRBV19
TGTGCCAGTAGGCTCGGGAACACTGAAGCTTTCTTT
CASRLGNTEAFF
>TRBJ2-1|.|.|TRBV18
TGTGCCAGCTCACTTAGTTTCAATCAAGACGATGAGCAGTTCTTC
CASSLSFNQDDEQFF
>TRBJ2-3|.|many|TRBV7-8
TGTGCCAGCAGCGAGACAGCAGGGAGACCAGATACGCAGTATTTT
CASSETAGRPDTQYF
>TRBJ1-2|.|few|TRBV29-1
TGCAGCGGCAAAGACCGGGACATGGATGGCTACACCTTC
CSGKDRDMDGYTF
>TRBJ2-7|TRBD2|many|TRBV28
TGTGCCAGCAGTTTCCCAACTAGCGGGAGGTCCCACGAGCAGTACTTC
CASSFPTSGRSHEQYF
>TRBJ1-1|.|many|TRBV20-1
TGCAGTGCTACAAGACAGGACTCGGCTTTCTTT
CSATRQDSAFF
>TRBJ2-7|TRBD2|few|TRBV20-1
TGCAGTGCCCCCCGGACTAGCGGCTACGAGCAGTACTTC
CSAPRTSGYEQYF
>TRBJ2-1|TRBD2|many|TRBV12-3/TRBV12-4
TGTGCCAGTCTCATAGCGGGAGGGCCCCCCAATGAGCAGTTCTTC
CASLIAGGPPNEQFF
>TRBJ1-1|TRBD1|many|TRBV10-3
TGTGCCATCAGACAGGGGACAGGGAACACTGAAGCTTTCTTT
CAIRQGTGNTEAFF
>TRBJ1-1|.|many|TRBV7-9
TGTGCCAGCAGCCCCCCATCCCCAGTGAACACTGAAGCTTTCTTT
CASSPPSPVNTEAFF
>TRBJ2-7|TRBD1|.|TRBV4-1
TGCGCCAGCAGCCACCCACAGGGGGCTGCGTACGAGCAGTACTTC
CASSHPQGAAYEQYF
>TRBJ1-4|.|many|TRBV30
TGTGCCTGGAGTGGGTCCCGCAGCTGGCCCCACCACGGCGGGGAAAAACTGTTTTTT
CAWSGSRSWPHHGGEKLFF
>TRBJ2-1|TRBD2|many|TRBV29-1
TGCAGCGCTGGCCGGACTAGCGGGGGGTCCTACTGGAATGAGCAGTTCTTC
CSAGRTSGGSYWNEQFF
>TRBJ2-1|TRBD2|.|TRBV18
TGTGCCAGCTCACCACCTACCGGGACTAGCGGAGGAAATGAGCAGTTCTTC
CASSPPTGTSGGNEQFF
>TRBJ1-3|TRBD1|.|TRBV2
TGTGCCAGCAGTTTTGGGGACAGATCCTCTGGAAACACCATATATTTT
CASSFGDRSSGNTIYF
>TRBJ1-2|.|many|TRBV20-1
TGCAGTGCTAGAGTCATTGAGGGGCTTTACTATGGCTACACCTTC
CSARVIEGLYYGYTF
>TRBJ1-1|TRBD1|many|TRBV19
TGTGCCAGTACCCGACAGGGGAGGAACACTGAAGCTTTCTTT
CASTRQGRNTEAFF
>TRBJ2-5|.|.|TRBV18
TGTGCCAGCTCCCCTGGGGCGGGCAGCCAAGAGACCCAGTACTTC
CASSPGAGSQETQYF
>TRBJ1-2|.|few|TRBV4-1
TGCGCCAGCAGCCAAGAAAATTGGGGGGCGGAGGGTGATGGCTACACCTTC
CASSQENWGAEGDGYTF
>TRBJ2-1|TRBD2|many|TRBV27
TGTGCCAGCAGTTTATCAGTAGCGGGAGGTGCTGAGCAGTTCTTC
CASSLSVAGGAEQFF
>TRBJ2-1|.|.|TRBV7-9
TGTGCCAGCAGCTTAGAAGTCCAGAGCAATGAGCAGTTCTTC
CASSLEVQSNEQFF
>TRBJ1-1|TRBD1|many|TRBV18
TGTGCCAGCTCACTAGTGGGCAGGGGGATGAACACTGAAGCTTTCTTT
CASSLVGRGMNTEAFF
>TRBJ2-1|TRBD2|many|TRBV28
TGTGCCACCGAGCGGGAGGGTTGGGAGCAGTTCTTC
CATEREGWEQFF
>TRBJ1-6|.|many|TRBV5-1
TGCGCCAGCAGCTTTTCGGATTCACCCCTCCACTTT
CASSFSDSPLHF
>TRBJ2-7|TRBD1|many|TRBV6-1
TGTGCCAGCAGTACCTTCGACAGGGGACTTCGCGAGCAGTACTTC
CASSTFDRGLREQYF
>TRBJ1-2|.|many|TRBV14
TGTGCCAGCAGCCAAGGACACCCCCCTCGGGGCTACACCTTC
CASSQGHPPRGYTF
>TRBJ2-7|.|.|TRBV14
TGTGCCAGCAGCCAAGTTTCGCTAGCCTACGAGCAGTACTTC
CASSQVSLAYEQYF
>TRBJ2-7|TRBD1|.|TRBV7-9
TGTGCCAGCAGCAAATCCGGGACAGGCGGCTACGAGCAGTACTTC
CASSKSGTGGYEQYF
>TRBJ2-7|TRBD1|few|TRBV30
TGTGCCTGGGGACAGGCCTACGAGCAGTACTTC
CAWGQAYEQYF
>TRBJ1-1|.|many|TRBV5-6
TGTGCCAGCAGTGAAACAATGAACACTGAAGCTTTCTTT
CASSETMNTEAFF
>TRBJ1-2|.|many|TRBV27
TGTGCCAGCAGTCTCCACCCTAACTATGGCTACACCTTC
CASSLHPNYGYTF
>TRBJ1-1|.|.|TRBV5-6
TGTGCCAGCAGCCCGGTTGGGGCATATAACAGTGAAGCTTTCTTT
CASSPVGAYNSEAFF
>TRBJ1-4|TRBD1|many|TRBV12-3/TRBV12-4
TGTGCCAGCAGGCGGAGCGGACAGGGACGGGAAAAACTGTTTTTT
CASRRSGQGREKLFF
>TRBJ2-1|TRBD1|.|TRBV3-1
TGTGCCAGCAGCCAAGGACAGGGGGCCAGGGGTGAGCAGTTCTTC
CASSQGQGARGEQFF
>TRBJ1-4|TRBD1|many|TRBV7-9
TGTGCCACTTTGACAGGGAATAATGAAAAACTGTTTTTT
CATLTGNNEKLFF
>TRBJ1-2|.|many|TRBV28
TGTGCCAGCAGTTTACCAGGGTTTCAGGACTATGGCTACACCTTC
CASSLPGFQDYGYTF
>TRBJ2-4|.|few|TRBV20-1
TGCAGTGCCAATATCGCGGACATTCAGTACTTC
CSANIADIQYF
>TRBJ2-1|.|many|TRBV19
TGTGCCAGTAAAGTGGGCCTTAATGAGCAGTTCTTC
CASKVGLNEQFF
>TRBJ1-5|.|many|TRBV19
TGTGCCAGTCGACAAGTCGGGCCTGCAAGTCAGCCCCAGCATTTT
CASRQVGPASQPQHF
>TRBJ2-7|TRBD1|many|TRBV7-9
TGTGCCAGCAGCCGGGTGACAGGGGTTCTCTACGAGCAGTACTTC
CASSRVTGVLYEQYF
>TRBJ2-7|TRBD1|.|TRBV28
TGTGCCAGCCAATCGCCCCCGGACAGGGGGCACGAGCAGTACTTC
CASQSPPDRGHEQYF
>TRBJ2-5|TRBD2|many|TRBV30
TGTGCCTGGACGCGGGGGGCAATAGAGACCCAGTACTTC
CAWTRGAIETQYF
>TRBJ1-1|.|many|TRBV24-1
TGTGCCACCAGTTTCGGCACGGAAGCTTTCTTT
CATSFGTEAFF
>TRBJ2-5|.|many|TRBV2
TGTGCCAGCAGTGATAGTCAGCTGGGGACCCAGTACTTC
CASSDSQLGTQYF
>TRBJ2-7|.|few|TRBV4-1
TGCGCCAGCAGCCCGGAGCCAGGGTCAGGCGCCCAGGACTCCTACGAGCAGTACTTC
CASSPEPGSGAQDSYEQYF
>TRBJ1-3|.|.|TRBV2
TGTGCCAGCACCGGACACAAAGGCTCTGGAAACACCATATATTTT
CASTGHKGSGNTIYF